Shown below are 13 T cell receptor beta chains from a single sample sequenced in a study of blood T cells in healthy people across ages. Alongside a J-beta primer mix, a sample-barcoded 5' primer served in a second PCR lasting roughly 7 to 12 cycles. TCRdb fed the 5' RACE reads into MiXCR, producing one record per CDR3 protein. The table has some 800,000 distinct CDR3 sequences, about 25% seen once. These data also featured in a second study, about T cells of mothers and their children.

Sequenced sample: blood. The receptors derive from a boy aged 5-17 years in good health.

This clonotype was picked up a small number of times. The rearrangement uses TRBV29-1 and TRBJ2-7, with D uncertain. The CDR3 extends over 13 amino acids. V shed 5 bases and J shed 3 bases, with 14 bases lying between them. CDR1 is SQVTM and CDR2 is ANQGSEA in the germline V gene. CDR3 nucleotide sequence: TGCAGCGTTTTTATTCCGGACGGCTACGAGCAGTACTTC. It encodes CSVFIPDGYEQYF.

J is TRBJ2-7 and V is TRBV4-1, with D unresolved. Looked up from germline, CDR1 is MGHRA and CDR2 is YSYEKL. This CDR3 is 16 amino acids long. The V end was cut by 0 bases, the J end by 5 bases, with 17 bases between. This CDR3 reads CASSQDYDTKGNEQYF. The CDR3 bases are TGCGCCAGCAGCCAAGATTACGACACCAAAGGCAACGAGCAGTACTTC.

This clonotype has just a few counts. The chain links TRBV9 to TRBJ2-1; TRBD1 aligns across 7 bases. Trimming at V came to 2 bases and at J to 2 bases, leaving 4 bases not matched to a gene. This CDR3 is built from 15 residues. Germline assignment: CDR1 SGDLS and CDR2 YYNGEE. The CDR3 DNA sequence: TGTGCCAGCAGCGTGCAGGGGGTGACCTACAATGAGCAGTTCTTC. Residues: CASSVQGVTYNEQFF.

Note on this clonotype: This sequence may be a read error, since a much larger clone differs from it by one base. This rearrangement joins TRBV12-3 or TRBV12-4 to TRBJ1-1, with no clear D. CDR3 length: 13 residues. Trimming took 3 bases from V and 0 from J, leaving 5 bases between them. CDR3 sequence (DNA): TGTGCCAGCAGTTTCCCCATGAACACTGAAGCTTTCTTT. It yields the protein CASSFPMNTEAFF.

As to this clonotype: One end of the junction does not line up with germline, which may come from a read error. The chain joins TRBV5-1 to TRBJ2-3; TRBD1 aligns across 8 bases. CDR1 and CDR2 (germline): SGHRS, YFSETQ. This CDR3 has 15 residues. CDR3 nucleotides: TGCGCCAACAGCACGGGGACAGGTCAGGTAGATACGCAGTATTTT. Amino acids: CANSTGTGQVDTQYF.

The V call is TRBV3-1, the J call TRBJ1-3; 7 nucleotides line up with TRBD1. The CDR3 is 15 residues long. Germline V gives CDR1 LGHDT, CDR2 YNNKEL (reference sequence). Trimming took 4 bases from V and 2 from J; bases not matched to a gene: 5. The CDR3 loop is CASSRPRGTGNTIYF. The CDR3 DNA reads as TGTGCCAGCAGCCGCCCCAGGGGGACTGGAAACACCATATATTTT.

This clonotype occurred a few times. The V gene is TRBV5-1, the J gene TRBJ2-5; D unresolved. Germline CDR1 SGHRS, CDR2 YFSETQ. The ends were cut back, 3 bases at V and 7 bases at J, with 13 bases in the middle. The CDR3 totals 13 residues. CDR3 DNA sequence: TGCGCCAGCAGCTCCGGGTCTTGGGGGACCCAGTACTTC. This gives the protein CASSSGSWGTQYF.

This clonotype was seen more than once but under ten times. The genes are TRBV7-2 and TRBJ1-5; D call uncertain. The V end lost 0 bases, the J end lost 0 bases, and 6 bases lay between the germline ends. The CDR3 spans 15 residues. Looked up from germline, CDR1 is SGHTA and CDR2 is FQGNSA. CDR3 residues: CASSLAQNSNQPQHF. In DNA, the CDR3 is TGTGCCAGCAGCTTAGCGCAGAATAGCAATCAGCCCCAGCATTTT.

This clonotype was seen more than once but under ten times. The V gene is TRBV2, the J gene TRBJ2-5, with TRBD2 matching over 13 bases. The end of the DNA aligns better with TRBJ2-1, so the J call may be wrong. The CDR3 sequence is 16 residues long. The germline V gene has CDR1 SNHLY and CDR2 FYNNEI. The CDR3 region is CASSWTSGGLPDEQFF. CDR3 in DNA: TGTGCCAGCAGTTGGACTAGCGGGGGATTGCCGGATGAGCAGTTCTTC.

The genes are TRBV20-1 and TRBJ2-4; the match to TRBD1 covers 11 bases. The CDR3 runs to 14 residues. Losses at the gene ends were 3 bases for V and 8 bases for J; bases not matched to a gene: 6. Looked up from germline, CDR1 is DFQATT and CDR2 is SNEGSKA (reference sequence). The DNA for the CDR3 is TGCAGTGCTAGTAGGGACAGGGGGTCTTACATTCAGTACTTC. Translation gives CSASRDRGSYIQYF.

The CDR3 region is CASSPGGVVKNIQYF. DNA of the CDR3: TGCGCCAGCAGCCCGGGAGGGGTCGTCAAAAACATTCAGTACTTC. This chain connects TRBV4-3 to TRBJ2-4, with 8 bases identical to TRBD2. CDR1 is LGHNA, CDR2 YSLEER, per germline. The CDR3 length is 15 residues. Trimming at V came to 4 bases and at J to 3 bases, leaving 5 bases not matched to a gene.

This clonotype was counted between two and nine times. This sequence joins TRBV4-3 and TRBJ2-2; D possibly corresponds to TRBD1 (5 bases). The ends were cut back, 8 bases at V and 2 bases at J, with 12 bases in the middle. Per the germline V gene, CDR1 is LGHNA and CDR2 is YSLEER. The CDR3 is made up of 14 amino acids. CDR3 in DNA: TGCGCCAGCTCAGCCAGGGTAAACACCGGGGAGCTGTTTTTT. It is translated as CASSARVNTGELFF.

There are a few counts of this clonotype. V usage is TRBV4-3 and J usage is TRBJ1-2; a possible D gene is TRBD1 (5 bases). Germline V gives CDR1 LGHNA, CDR2 YSLEER. This CDR3 is built from 17 residues. Trimming removed 5 bases at V and 3 bases at J, with 22 bases between. The CDR3 DNA reads TGCGCCAGCAGCGCTCGGACGGCTTCTAGGGGAGACTATGGCTACACCTTC. Translating it yields CASSARTASRGDYGYTF.